This TCR beta chain was recorded in a study of blood T cells in healthy people across ages. It was with a sample-barcoded 5' primer and a J-beta primer mix that a second PCR of about 6 to 12 cycles was run. TCRdb processed the 5' RACE reads anew with MiXCR; each CDR3 protein has one entry. The table lists about 1.4 million distinct CDR3 sequences, around 59% of them singletons, with 6.7% in the top ten. The CDR3 runs 16 residues. Looked up from germline, CDR1 is LNHNV and CDR2 is YYDKDF (reference sequence). Trimming pared 5 bases from V and 6 bases from J, leaving 20 bases between. Source material: blood. The chain recombines TRBV15 with TRBJ2-1; D unresolved. This clonotype originated in a man between 18 and 29 years old in good health. In DNA form, the CDR3 reads TGTGCCACCAGCTCCGTAAACGGCGGCAGGCCCAATGAGCAGTTCTTC. Protein sequence: CATSSVNGGRPNEQFF.